This T cell receptor beta chain was observed in a study of Graves' ophthalmopathy and Graves' hyperthyroidism. General study findings and limits: Forecasting of ophthalmopathy progression by the model achieved roughly 69% sensitivity and around 77% specificity.

CDR1 and CDR2 from the germline V gene are DFQATT and SNEGSKA (reference sequence). CDR3 length: 16 residues. V lost 6 bases and J lost 6; bases outside the gene matches: 13. Stable hyperthyroidism was defined by absence of ophthalmopathy within 18 months of follow-up. Hyperthyroidism patients, all newly diagnosed, had under 2 months' duration and ages of 18 to 65. As the template, RNA transcripts were used to amplify TCR beta CDR3 regions. First-round RT-PCR with HTBI primers preceded a second-round multiplex PCR. TCRdb passed the multiplex PCR reads through MiXCR, listing each CDR3 protein once. This repertoire shows about 620,000 distinct CDR3 sequences, approximately 21% found once; its top ten account for roughly 6.9%. There are a few counts of this clonotype. Its antigen is still unknown.

V gene TRBV20-1 combines with J gene TRBJ2-2; 10 bases are a match to TRBD1. The sequencing sample was made of peripheral blood. This TCR came from a woman aged 18 to 35 with stable Graves' hyperthyroidism. Some clones in this sample may be carry-over from other donors' samples. CDR3 loop: CSAAGTGVGFAGELFF. The DNA for the CDR3 is TGCAGTGCAGCAGGGACAGGGGTCGGATTCGCCGGGGAGCTGTTTTTT.